This entry concerns a single T cell receptor beta chain. The data were obtained in a study of blood T cell repertoires in COVID-19. Study at large: Acute-phase and convalescent COVID-19 samples originated in the United States, Italy and Spain.

Assay: immunoSEQ multiplex PCR; the TCRdb copy retains only in-frame clones and omits some. Here the sample spans some 50,000 clones, more than 75% being singletons. Sequences were obtained from peripheral blood. The source is a woman aged 60-70 years with acute or convalescent COVID-19.

The CDR3 sequence is CASSHGAAGIYEQYF. The CDR3 DNA reads as TGCGCCAGCAGCCACGGAGCCGCAGGGATTTACGAGCAGTACTTC. The chain recombines TRBV4-1 with TRBJ2-7, with a possible D match to TRBD1 (5 bases). V dropped 3 bases and J dropped 4 bases, with 16 bases sitting between them. The CDR3 spans 15 residues. Looked up from germline, CDR1 is MGHRA and CDR2 is YSYEKL.